This T cell receptor (beta chain) was identified during a study of cytomegalovirus exposure and HLA in healthy donors (dated by TCRdb to 2017 to 2019). Some background on the complete study: According to an earlier analysis of several hundred of the donors, 200 million or so T cells yielded 117 million unique TCR beta sequences and more than 250 Gb of sequence data. An early release covering 550 to 650 HLA-typed donors comprised about 300 gigabases of sequencing data and around 80 million unique TCR sequences. Of the 350 to 400 genotyped donors, 65% to 90% fell in the genetic ancestry cluster associated with self-reported Caucasian donors. The study aimed to test whether signatures of past pathogen exposure could be identified by cataloging public T cell receptors. Using immunosequencing, the study profiled T cell repertoires from 500 to 800 subjects and related those repertoires to cytomegalovirus serostatus. Besides the first cohort of 666 subjects, a separate validation cohort made up of around 120 different subjects was used. The study combined high-throughput TCR immunosequencing, statistical association of individual TCRs with disease status, and machine learning to predict cytomegalovirus infection status. In a later analysis, previously published TCR beta repertoires from 666 donors were re-analyzed and high-resolution HLA genotyping was added so that TCR occurrence patterns could be studied. Rather than using new phenotypic data, the later analysis identified candidate immune exposures from TCR beta sequences and from how often those sequences occurred across donors. An earlier analysis of a few hundred of the donors applied high-throughput TCR beta sequencing to assess whether each TCR beta V gene segment acted as functional or pseudogenic. Donor age, sex, ethnicity and CMV serostatus were compiled together with the repertoire data. A later genetic analysis took genome-wide SNP genotypes for about 55% of the roughly 700 donors and used that subset as a discovery cohort. Every discovery cohort repertoire had been produced on one sequencing platform. Both class I and class II loci were covered by HLA typing, at four-digit resolution. Typing coverage varied by locus: roughly 620-630 donors for A, B, C, DRB1 and DQB1; roughly 520 for DQA1; about 600 for DPA1; around 450 for DPB1. About five DR-DQ haplotypes were treated as single units for association and clustering because of strong linkage in the cohort. On average, over 200,000 unique TCR beta nucleotide sequences were sequenced per donor among some 420 genotyped donors of the cohort, with roughly 18% of those sequences being non-productive.

The cohort comprised some 680 healthy bone marrow donors. Cohort members were all nominally healthy when sampled, although unrecorded immune exposures were likely present. The donor was CMV seronegative and belonged to the group of several hundred seronegative cohort members. Each donor provided a peripheral blood sample, and peripheral blood mononuclear cells were used for TCR beta sequencing. The Qiagen DNeasy Blood Extraction Kit was used to extract genomic DNA from the blood cell samples. The receptor library was made with the immunoSEQ multiplex PCR assay. For the multiplex PCR, a mixture combining 60 forward primers for TCR Vbeta segments and 13 reverse primers for TCR Jbeta segments was used. A multiplex PCR assay on genomic DNA amplified the CDR3 region of rearranged TCR beta genes. Amplified TCR beta libraries were sequenced as 87-base-pair reads on the Illumina HiSeq System. On the authors' methods: In a later analysis, tens of millions of unique TCR beta chains were counted across the 500 to 850 repertoires, and approximately 9.9 million of these chains were shared by at least two donors. To remove PCR and sequencing errors, raw reads were error-corrected and collapsed into unique sequences using a nearest-neighbor algorithm that merged closely related sequences. V, D and J gene segments were assigned by aligning CDR3 sequences to IMGT reference sequences. For a sequence to be retained, at least a six-nucleotide match to both a V gene segment and a J gene segment was required. Rearrangements were classified as productive when the CDR3 lacked stop codons and remained in frame with V and J, and all other rearrangements were classified as non-productive. CDR3 was defined according to IMGT convention as the region running from the second conserved V-encoded cysteine to the conserved J-encoded phenylalanine. In an earlier analysis of more than 550 of the donors, sequences lacking an unambiguous match to a single V gene segment were excluded. In an earlier analysis of about 590 of the donors, a V segment was called functional when productive rearrangements were above 56.7%, and segregating when the standard deviation between donors exceeded 5%. A statistical classification framework was developed to diagnose cytomegalovirus status using the catalog of TCR beta chain sequences. V and J gene assignment, in a later analysis, came from comparing TCR nucleotide sequences with IMGT/GENE-DB human TR gene sequences. The TCRdist pipeline was used in a later analysis to assign CDR3 sequences and most-parsimonious VDJ recombination scenarios. A later analysis defined each TCR beta chain by its CDR3 amino acid sequence plus V-gene family, and excluded reads lacking a unique V-gene family. In a later analysis, 450 to 600 highly shared, low-generation-probability nucleotide sequences were removed to address suspected cross-contamination and a sequencing artifact. A later analysis calculated a clonal expansion index for each public chain from normalized within-repertoire ranks of inferred template counts. In a later analysis, generation probabilities were computed using a VDJ recombination model fitted to out-of-frame rearrangements, and the results were checked against IGoR. A later analysis scored TCR-TCR, TCR-HLA and TCR-CMV co-occurrence with hypergeometric tests, applying a repertoire-size bias correction to TCR pairs. In a later analysis, false discovery rates were estimated by permuting HLA or CMV assignments 20 times. In a later analysis, co-occurring TCRs were grouped using DBSCAN, and TCRdist sequence similarity was added for clustering within HLA-allele-positive subsets. Repertoires with fewer than 30,000 or more than 120,000 public chains were left out of co-occurrence clustering, as were four to six repertoires with anomalous nucleotide sharing. The clones in this table, taken by TCRdb from immuneACCESS, are in-frame only. Not every clone is retained; where verified, under half of the shortfall comes from an unresolved V gene, and the cause of the rest is unknown. V and J calls plus clone size are reproduced from that table; the DNA served to infer D and trimming. The sample has about 180,000 clones on record, almost 85% of them singletons. Roughly 1% of the sample is in the top ten clones.

To note about this clone: What antigen it recognizes has not been identified. Qualities for individual bases were not recorded, and no much larger clone is one base off.

V loses 0 bases, J loses 5 bases, and the germline ends lie 6 bases apart. Via the germline V gene, CDR1 is SGHRS and CDR2 YFSETQ. Including the terminal cysteine and phenylalanine, the CDR3 comprises 13 residues. The DNA shown is the 39-base CDR3, in frame from base 1. On the study overall, not on this receptor specifically: According to a later analysis, TCR association rates differed among HLA loci, with DRB1 alleles showing the most associated TCRs and HLA-C alleles showing the fewest. According to a later genetic analysis, donors in an Asian-associated ancestry cluster had fewer N-insertions in productive TCRs than the roughly 670-donor mean. A further reported finding was that TCR beta sequences accurately predicted the HLA-A and HLA-B alleles for most subjects in the first cohort. Specific HLA alleles were associated with more than 15,000 TCR beta sequences at a false discovery rate of 0.05 in a later analysis. The authors suggested that the approach could potentially be extended to other disease states and immunological phenotypes. Some IMGT-functional V segments, including TRBV6-2 and TRBV6-3, could not be told apart with the 87-base-pair reads, so those segments were excluded. An association between a missense DCLRE1C variant and V-gene and J-gene trimming of TCR beta chains was found in a later genetic analysis and replicated in an independent cohort. When HLA alleles, especially DR and DQ, strongly co-occurred, TCR associations were difficult to assign to individual alleles. Immune exposure information for the cohort was limited to CMV serostatus. Linkage disequilibrium might explain the correlated functional status among segregating V segments, but an unknown experimental factor could not be ruled out. HLA typing was unavailable for some donors at each locus, so association tests used only the typed subset. Because counts were too low, more than 15 rarely observed V segments, including chromosome 9 orphons, were excluded from the earlier analysis of 587 of the donors. Broadly in line with IMGT annotations, most TCR beta V segments showed up in productive rearrangements about 90% or about 30% of the time in an earlier analysis of several hundred of the donors. Three of the identified cytomegalovirus-associated TCR beta chains were confirmed in vitro to be specific for cytomegalovirus antigens. The classifier was reported to diagnose cytomegalovirus status with high specificity and sensitivity in both the original cohort and the validation cohort. While some public TCRs were present in many individuals, most TCR sequences turned up only very rarely across donors. In a later analysis, most CMV-associated TCR beta chains were found to appear HLA-restricted, with HLA associations seemingly driven largely by CMV exposure. The study gave a list of around 170 TCR beta chains associated with cytomegalovirus. In this cohort, only TCR beta chains were sequenced, and detectable features were limited by the absence of alpha or paired-chain data. A later analysis reported that several top co-occurrence clusters appeared linked to parvovirus B19, influenza, CMV and Epstein-Barr virus. The presence/absence analyses assumed that sequencing depth was roughly uniform across donors, and that assumption may not be true. A later analysis found that HLA-associated TCR beta chains were more clonally expanded and had lower generation probabilities than equally common non-associated chains. The sequencing pipeline was judged likely to have produced a cluster of highly shared sequence variants as a technical artifact.

Material: PBMCs. The chain employs TRBV5-1 and TRBJ2-1, with the D gene call left open. This sequence was found in a man aged 30-40 years in good health and CMV-seronegative. The DNA sequence reads TGCGCCAGCAGCTTGGTAGCCCACAATGAGCAGTTCTTC. It is translated as CASSLVAHNEQFF.